This T cell receptor (beta chain) was sequenced during a study of T cell repertoires in cytomegalovirus infection. Background on the study: CMV epitopes, recently identified HLA-C-restricted and well-studied HLA-B-restricted, were used. Public TCR beta signatures were indicative of both CMV infection and a matching HLA type.

Worth noting for this clonotype: The antigen is undetermined.

TCRdb re-called the reads through MiXCR, storing one row per CDR3 protein. The sample records approximately 1,000,000 distinct CDR3 sequences, less than 35% being singletons. Overall study results and limits: Dominant in the ex vivo response were TCR beta clonotypes restricted by HLA-C and specific for CMV.

The CDR3 loop spans 16 amino acids. The germline V gene has CDR1 MNHEY and CDR2 SVGEGT. J was trimmed by 2 bases and V by 6 bases; bases with no gene match: 12. The source of this sequence is a human donor in good health (CMV status not recorded). Some clones in this sample may be carry-over from other donors' samples. The chain is built from TRBV6-2 or TRBV6-3 and TRBJ1-1; 7 nucleotides line up with TRBD1. The sample was cultured CD8+ T cells from PBMCs, taken from culture after CMV antigen stimulation. The chain's CDR3 is CASSNGQVDFNTEAFF. For the CDR3, the DNA is TGTGCCAGCAGCAACGGACAGGTCGACTTTAACACTGAAGCTTTCTTT.